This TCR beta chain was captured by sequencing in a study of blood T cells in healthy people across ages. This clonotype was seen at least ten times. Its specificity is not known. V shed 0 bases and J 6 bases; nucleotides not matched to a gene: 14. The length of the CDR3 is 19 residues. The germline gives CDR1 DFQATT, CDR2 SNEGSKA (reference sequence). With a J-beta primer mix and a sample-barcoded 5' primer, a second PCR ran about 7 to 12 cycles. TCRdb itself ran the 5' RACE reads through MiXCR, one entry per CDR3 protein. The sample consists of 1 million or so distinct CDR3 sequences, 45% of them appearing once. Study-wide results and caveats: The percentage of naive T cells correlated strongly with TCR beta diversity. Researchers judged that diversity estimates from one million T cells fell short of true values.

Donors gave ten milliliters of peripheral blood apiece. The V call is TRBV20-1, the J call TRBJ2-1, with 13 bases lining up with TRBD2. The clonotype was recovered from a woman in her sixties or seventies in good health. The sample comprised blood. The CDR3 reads CSARDLKLAGGPRINEQFF. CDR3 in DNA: TGCAGTGCTAGAGATCTTAAACTAGCGGGAGGGCCGCGAATCAATGAGCAGTTCTTC.